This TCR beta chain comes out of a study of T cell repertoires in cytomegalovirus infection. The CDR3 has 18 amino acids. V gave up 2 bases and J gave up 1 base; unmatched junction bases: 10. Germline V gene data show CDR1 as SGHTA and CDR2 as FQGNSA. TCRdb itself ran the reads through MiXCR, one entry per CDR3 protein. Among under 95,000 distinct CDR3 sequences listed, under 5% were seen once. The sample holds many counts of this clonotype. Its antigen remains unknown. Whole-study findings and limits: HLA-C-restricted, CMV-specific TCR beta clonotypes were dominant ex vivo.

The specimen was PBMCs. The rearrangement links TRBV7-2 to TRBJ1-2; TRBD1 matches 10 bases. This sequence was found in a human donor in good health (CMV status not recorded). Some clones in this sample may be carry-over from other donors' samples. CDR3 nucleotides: TGTGCCAGCAGCTTAACCCGGGACAGGGGACCATATAACTATGGCTACACCTTC. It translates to CASSLTRDRGPYNYGYTF.